Listed here are 6 T cell receptor beta chains from one sample, sequenced in a study of tumor-infiltrating lymphocytes in oesophageal squamous cell carcinoma. Using its own MiXCR run on the PCR reads, TCRdb lists one record per CDR3 protein. In the table there are 9,500 to 13,000 distinct CDR3 sequences, around three fifths of which are singletons. The sample consisted of esophageal tumor tissue. These receptors originate from a male donor with esophageal squamous cell carcinoma.

This clonotype turned up a few times. The gene calls are TRBV6-1 and TRBJ2-5, with D tentatively TRBD1 or TRBD2 (6 bases each). The DNA end favors TRBJ2-7, so the J call may be wrong. This CDR3 spans 14 amino acids. Germline V gives CDR1 MNHNS, CDR2 SASEGT. The CDR3 region is CASSFGGLSYEQYF. The CDR3 region has the DNA TGTGCCAGCAGTTTTGGGGGGCTCTCCTACGAGCAGTACTTC.

The V and J genes are TRBV7-2 and TRBJ2-2; 7 bases are shared with TRBD2. The CDR3 loop spans 16 amino acids. V lost 5 bases, J lost 1 base, and 7 bases stayed unmatched. The germline V gene encodes CDR1 SGHTA and CDR2 FQGNSA. The CDR3 sequence: CASSHRGRGNTGELFF. DNA for the CDR3: TGTGCCAGCAGCCACCGAGGGAGGGGGAACACCGGGGAGCTGTTTTTT.

V gene TRBV7-6 combines with J gene TRBJ2-5; 9 bases line up with TRBD1. This CDR3 region has 16 residues. V shed 2 bases and J 5 bases; nucleotides not matched to a gene: 9. Germline loops: CDR1 SGHVS, CDR2 FNYEAQ. CDR3 residues: CASSLQGTGTLETQYF. The CDR3, as DNA: TGTGCCAGCAGCTTACAGGGGACAGGGACCTTGGAGACCCAGTACTTC.

The chain joins TRBV7-8 to TRBJ2-6; D gene unclear. The closer fit of TRBJ2-1 to the DNA end suggests the J call may be wrong. The germline V gene encodes CDR1 SGHVS and CDR2 FQNEAQ. This CDR3 has 13 amino acids. CDR3 nucleotides: TGTGCCAGCAGCCCAGGTGGGCCTAATGAGCAGTTCTTC. This sequence encodes CASSPGGPNEQFF.

The V gene is TRBV20-1, the J gene TRBJ2-1; no reliable D call. The germline V gene has CDR1 DFQATT and CDR2 SNEGSKA (reference sequence). There are 14 residues in the CDR3. V lost 7 bases and J 5 bases, leaving 18 bases between the germline ends. The CDR3 nucleotides are TGCAGTGGGAGTCGCGCAAACCCCGACAATGAGCAGTTCTTC. It yields the protein CSGSRANPDNEQFF.

As regards this clonotype: Given the absence of the conserved phenylalanine or tryptophan at the CDR3 end, a read error is likely. Because the CDR3's place on the DNA is in doubt, the DNA is left out and the CDR3 is given as listed by TCRdb. The rearrangement links TRBV6-2 or TRBV6-3 to TRBJ2-7; TRBD1 was called by the table and not checked on the DNA. The CDR3 is 15 residues long, counting both termini. Germline V gene lookup returns CDR1 MNHEY and CDR2 SVGEGT. CDR3 loop: CASLLRGAETQYFGS.